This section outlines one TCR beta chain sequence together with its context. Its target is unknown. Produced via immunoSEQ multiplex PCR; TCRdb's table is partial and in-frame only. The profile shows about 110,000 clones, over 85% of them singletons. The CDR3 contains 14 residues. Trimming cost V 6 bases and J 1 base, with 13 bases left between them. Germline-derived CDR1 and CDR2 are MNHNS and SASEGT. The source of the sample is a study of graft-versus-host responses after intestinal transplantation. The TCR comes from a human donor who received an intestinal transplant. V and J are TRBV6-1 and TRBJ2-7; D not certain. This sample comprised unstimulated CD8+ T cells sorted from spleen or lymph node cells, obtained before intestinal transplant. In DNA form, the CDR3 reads TGTGCCAGCAGGGAAACCGGACGGTCCTACGAGCAGTACTTC. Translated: CASRETGRSYEQYF.